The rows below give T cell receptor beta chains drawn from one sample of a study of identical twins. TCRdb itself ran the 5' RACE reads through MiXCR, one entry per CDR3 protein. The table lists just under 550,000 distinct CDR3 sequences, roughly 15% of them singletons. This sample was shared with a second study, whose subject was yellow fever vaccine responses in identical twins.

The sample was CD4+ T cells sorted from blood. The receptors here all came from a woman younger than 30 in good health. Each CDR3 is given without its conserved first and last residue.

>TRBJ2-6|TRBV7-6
ASSPKIDSGANVLT
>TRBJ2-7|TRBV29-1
SVGRAYEQY
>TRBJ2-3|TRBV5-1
ASSTDRPPVSTDTQY
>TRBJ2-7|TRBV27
ASSFGGRGTYEQY
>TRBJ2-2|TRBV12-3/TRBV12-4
ASSREGGNTGELF
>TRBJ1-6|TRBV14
ASSQVFNSPLH
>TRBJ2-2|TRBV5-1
ASSDLAGGRTGELF
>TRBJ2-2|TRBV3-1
ASSQGHYRITGELF
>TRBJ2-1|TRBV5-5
ASSRVGGELAEQF
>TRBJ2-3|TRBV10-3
AITPPGSDTQY
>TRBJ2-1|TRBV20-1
SARMGGRGVNEQF
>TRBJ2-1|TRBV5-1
ASSWGNGGSGGYNEQF